The rows below give T cell receptor beta chains drawn from one sample of a study of TIL therapy for anti-PD-1-resistant metastatic lung cancer. TCRdb's table, derived via immunoSEQ multiplex PCR, lists solely in-frame clones and lacks some. This table has about 36,000 clones, over 70% appearing once. The sample in question was blood, obtained at baseline. The receptors were gathered from a person aged 25-79 years with non-small cell lung cancer. Each CDR3 is given with its conserved first and last residue. The D gene is left open where the match is weak. For some rows the clone size is stated as once, few or many, or as a class when expanded; others skip it.

d_gene	v_gene	j_gene	abundance	len	CDR3aa	CDR3nt
-	TRBV19	TRBJ1-2	-	12	CASSISDYGYTF	TGTGCCAGTAGTATCTCAGACTATGGCTACACCTTC
-	TRBV7-2	TRBJ2-3	-	15	CASSSQRLDTDTQYF	TGTGCCAGCAGCTCCCAGCGGCTTGACACAGATACGCAGTATTTT
-	TRBV7-9	TRBJ2-5	few	15	CASSLAWEQQETQYF	TGTGCCAGCAGCTTAGCCTGGGAACAGCAAGAGACCCAGTACTTC
TRBD1	TRBV9	TRBJ2-5	few	15	CASSGIQGVGETQYF	TGTGCCAGCAGCGGGATACAGGGGGTTGGAGAGACCCAGTACTTC
-	TRBV2	TRBJ2-1	once	13	CASSVALNNEQFF	TGTGCCAGCAGTGTAGCACTTAACAATGAGCAGTTCTTC
-	TRBV7-2	TRBJ2-7	-	15	CASSLGLTHSYEQYF	TGTGCCAGCAGCTTGGGCTTAACCCATTCCTACGAGCAGTACTTC
-	TRBV18	TRBJ2-7	few	13	CASSQTGEAEQYF	TGTGCCAGCTCACAAACAGGTGAAGCCGAGCAGTACTTC
-	TRBV2	TRBJ1-1	-	14	CASSSLTGNTEAFF	TGTGCCAGCAGCTCGCTCACAGGGAACACTGAAGCTTTCTTT
-	TRBV30	TRBJ2-7	-	11	CAWSLDYEQYF	TGTGCCTGGAGTTTGGACTACGAGCAGTACTTC
TRBD1	TRBV5-1	TRBJ1-3	-	15	CASSLGGTGQRAIYF	TGCGCCAGCAGCTTGGGAGGGACAGGCCAAAGGGCCATATATTTT
-	TRBV5-4	TRBJ1-1	-	13	CASSRSKNTEAFF	TGTGCCAGCAGCCGGAGTAAGAACACTGAAGCTTTCTTT
-	TRBV5-5	TRBJ2-1	-	15	CASSLTGAGFDEQFF	TGTGCCAGCAGTTTAACCGGGGCAGGATTTGATGAGCAGTTCTTC
-	TRBV9	TRBJ2-1	-	15	CASSVSQGSYNEQFF	TGTGCCAGCAGCGTTTCTCAGGGATCCTACAATGAGCAGTTCTTC
-	TRBV13	TRBJ1-2	-	13	CASSLISNYGYTF	TGTGCCAGCAGCTTAATCTCTAACTACGGCTACACCTTC
TRBD2	TRBV4-2	TRBJ2-7	once	16	CASSQAPGLAGYEQYF	TGTGCCAGCAGCCAAGCTCCGGGACTAGCGGGATACGAGCAGTACTTC
-	TRBV5-1	TRBJ1-3	few	14	CASSPDQTGNTIYF	TGCGCCAGCAGCCCCGATCAGACTGGAAACACCATATATTTT
-	TRBV10-3	TRBJ1-5	few	15	CAISDRAHSNQPQHF	TGTGCCATCAGCGACAGAGCTCATAGCAATCAGCCCCAGCATTTT
-	TRBV2	TRBJ2-3	-	14	CASSWTLSTDTQYF	TGTGCCAGCAGCTGGACTCTCAGCACAGATACGCAGTATTTT
-	TRBV5-8	TRBJ2-2	-	18	CASSFWASEYSDTGELFF	TGTGCCAGCAGCTTCTGGGCATCGGAATATAGCGACACCGGGGAGCTGTTTTTT
-	TRBV5-4	TRBJ1-6	-	14	CASSLDGTGSPLHF	TGTGCCAGCAGCTTAGATGGAACGGGGTCACCCCTCCACTTT
-	TRBV23-1	TRBJ1-5	-	14	CHFGHPVYYQPQHF	TGCCATTTCGGGCACCCCGTGTACTATCAGCCCCAGCATTTT
TRBD1	TRBV5-6	TRBJ1-6	-	16	CASSSGTGDRSSPLHF	TGTGCCAGCAGCTCCGGGACAGGGGATAGGAGTTCACCCCTCCACTTT
-	TRBV5-1	TRBJ2-4	-	13	CASSPSDRNIQYF	TGCGCCAGCAGCCCATCGGACAGAAACATTCAGTACTTC
TRBD1	TRBV19	TRBJ1-5	-	16	CASSIGTGRINQPQHF	TGTGCCAGTAGTATAGGGACAGGGAGAATCAATCAGCCCCAGCATTTT
TRBD2	TRBV9	TRBJ2-7	-	15	CASSAGTSGTYEQYF	TGTGCCAGCAGCGCCGGGACTAGCGGAACCTACGAGCAGTACTTC
-	TRBV7-9	TRBJ2-2	few	17	CASSLERLARNTGELFF	TGTGCCAGCAGCTTAGAAAGGTTGGCACGGAACACCGGGGAGCTGTTTTTT
TRBD1	TRBV27	TRBJ2-1	-	15	CASSLRPTGGDEQFF	TGTGCCAGCAGTCTCCGGCCGACAGGGGGCGATGAGCAGTTCTTC
TRBD1	TRBV12-5	TRBJ2-1	-	14	CASGYTGVGNEQFF	TGTGCTAGTGGTTATACAGGGGTGGGCAATGAGCAGTTCTTC
-	TRBV9	TRBJ2-3	-	13	CASSVDSTDTQYF	TGTGCCAGCAGCGTAGACAGCACAGATACGCAGTATTTT
-	TRBV21-1	TRBJ1-1	once	14	CASSNGVLNTEAFF	TGTGCCAGCAGCAACGGGGTTTTGAACACTGAAGCTTTCTTT
TRBD1	TRBV6-6	TRBJ2-2	-	16	CASSPGQGSNTGELFF	TGTGCCAGCAGTCCCGGACAGGGGTCGAACACCGGGGAGCTGTTTTTT
TRBD1	TRBV19	TRBJ2-5	-	15	CASSTGTVNEETQYF	TGTGCCAGTAGTACCGGGACAGTGAATGAAGAGACCCAGTACTTC
-	TRBV9	TRBJ2-3	-	14	CASSVVGLADTQYF	TGTGCCAGCAGCGTAGTAGGTCTCGCAGATACGCAGTATTTT
-	TRBV6-5	TRBJ2-5	-	13	CASSYSTPGTQYF	TGTGCCAGCAGTTACTCCACGCCTGGGACCCAGTACTTC
-	TRBV7-9	TRBJ2-5	few	14	CASSPWDPRETQYF	TGTGCCAGCAGCCCCTGGGATCCGAGGGAGACCCAGTACTTC
-	TRBV11-1	TRBJ2-7	-	13	CAKTLPATLEQYF	TGTGCCAAAACCCTCCCAGCTACCCTCGAGCAGTACTTC
-	TRBV5-5	TRBJ1-1	-	15	CASSTARRAGAEAFF	TGTGCCAGCAGCACCGCCCGTAGGGCAGGCGCTGAAGCTTTCTTT
TRBD1	TRBV28	TRBJ1-2	-	13	CASNSGQGYGYTF	TGTGCCAGCAACTCCGGACAGGGGTATGGCTACACCTTC
-	TRBV9	TRBJ1-2	-	13	CASSVRVDYGYTF	TGTGCCAGCAGCGTCAGGGTGGACTATGGCTACACCTTC
TRBD1	TRBV5-4	TRBJ1-2	-	13	CASSRTGRYGYTF	TGTGCCAGCAGCCGGACAGGCCGCTATGGCTACACCTTC
-	TRBV11-3	TRBJ1-1	-	14	CASSLGGAGYEAFF	TGTGCCAGCAGCTTAGGAGGGGCAGGTTATGAAGCTTTCTTT
-	TRBV5-1	TRBJ2-1	-	15	CASSVGTLSYNEQFF	TGCGCCAGCAGCGTTGGGACACTATCCTACAATGAGCAGTTCTTC
TRBD1	TRBV4-1	TRBJ2-5	-	15	CASSQTGGWGETQYF	TGCGCCAGCAGCCAGACAGGGGGTTGGGGAGAGACCCAGTACTTC
-	TRBV27	TRBJ2-1	-	16	CASSWALASSYNEQFF	TGTGCCAGCAGCTGGGCCCTAGCGAGCTCCTACAATGAGCAGTTCTTC
-	TRBV9	TRBJ2-6	-	15	CASSVGSSGANVLTF	TGTGCCAGCAGCGTAGGGAGCTCTGGGGCCAACGTCCTGACTTTC
-	TRBV7-2	TRBJ2-1	-	12	CASTQTGTEQFF	TGTGCCAGCACCCAAACAGGGACTGAGCAGTTCTTC
-	TRBV7-2	TRBJ2-5	-	17	CASSLDTTTAVGETQYF	TGTGCCAGCAGCTTAGATACCACCACAGCGGTTGGTGAGACCCAGTACTTC
TRBD1	TRBV6-6	TRBJ1-2	-	14	CASSPTGGNYGYTF	TGTGCCAGCAGTCCCACAGGGGGTAACTATGGCTACACCTTC
-	TRBV7-2	TRBJ2-7	-	13	CASSPGPGEKQYF	TGTGCCAGCAGCCCGGGACCGGGGGAGAAGCAGTACTTC